The rows below give T cell receptor beta chains drawn from one sample of a study of vaccination effects on CD4 cells after COVID-19. Sequencing was performed with immunoSEQ multiplex PCR; in TCRdb, only in-frame clones are kept and a portion is missing. The repertoire holds 25,000 to 30,000 clones, with about 74% as singletons. No cognate antigen is known for these TCRs. The sequences come from CD4+ T cells from PBMCs cultured with HCoV-OC43 spike peptides, collected after COVID-19 vaccination. These receptors all stem from a human donor who received a COVID-19 vaccine. Both conserved end residues are part of each CDR3. D genes are given only for firm matches.

V,D,CDR3
TRBV7-9,TRBD1,CASRRQGLQNTEAFF
TRBV18,-,CASSPQGMNTEAFF
TRBV7-2,-,CASSGDGGSYNSPLHF
TRBV2,-,CASSVLEADTQYF
TRBV18,-,CASTGDRRAEKLFF
TRBV30,-,CAVDPSLTEAFF
TRBV11-2,-,CASSFPTSGFGTLDTQYF
TRBV10-3,-,CAISDVTGNTIYF
TRBV6-1,-,CASSQDWTGELFF
TRBV12-3/TRBV12-4,-,CASSRQDYNEQFF
TRBV6-4,TRBD2,CASSSGRSHNEQFF
TRBV3-1/TRBV3-2,TRBD2,CASHGTSYTGELFF
TRBV5-1,TRBD1,CASSFWDRGDSSYEQYF